A single sample is the source of the 7 T cell receptor beta chains below, sequenced in a study of cytomegalovirus exposure and HLA in healthy donors. It was with 60 Vbeta and 13 Jbeta primers that the PCR ran. The method was immunoSEQ multiplex PCR; TCRdb's version includes in-frame clones alone and lacks a portion of them. The sample lists roughly 180,000 clones, about four fifths occurring once. Sequenced: PBMCs. Source of these receptors: a woman in her 30s in good health and CMV-seropositive.

This chain links TRBV20-1 with TRBJ1-1, with 9 bases identical to TRBD1. J lost 10 bases, V lost 5 bases, and 5 bases had no gene match. From germline, CDR1 is DFQATT and CDR2 SNEGSKA (reference sequence). The CDR3 consists of 11 residues. The CDR3 DNA is TGCAGTGCTCGGGACAGGGAAGGAGCTTTCTTT. It specifies CSARDREGAFF.

In this sample, this clone turned up a few times. The CDR3 nucleotides are TGTGCCAGCAGCGCCCGACAGGTCCCGGCTAATGAAAAACTGTTTTTT. Residues: CASSARQVPANEKLFF. This rearrangement joins TRBV7-8 to TRBJ1-4; weak D call: TRBD1 (6 bases). This CDR3 spans 16 amino acids. V was clipped by 5 bases and J by 3 bases, with 16 bases between them. Germline CDR1 and CDR2: SGHVS and FQNEAQ.

The genes are TRBV25-1 and TRBJ2-5; D is uncertain. CDR1 and CDR2 (germline): MGHDK, SYGVNS. The CDR3 sequence is 11 residues long. V was trimmed by 7 bases and J by 3 bases, leaving 6 bases between them. CDR3 nucleotide sequence: TGTGCCAGCAAACTGGAAGAGACCCAGTACTTC. Translation: CASKLEETQYF.

This clone was seen a single time. J is TRBJ2-7 and V is TRBV5-5, with D perhaps matching TRBD2 (5 bases). CDR1 SGHKS and CDR2 YYEKEE come from the germline V gene (reference sequence). Trimming removed 1 base at V and 6 bases at J, with 14 bases between. There are 14 residues in the CDR3. DNA of the CDR3: TGTGCCAGCAGCTTGTCCGGGGATACCTTCGAGCAGTACTTC. Its translation: CASSLSGDTFEQYF.

This chain connects TRBV27 to TRBJ2-4; possible D gene TRBD1, 6 bases. The germline V and J ends were trimmed by 0 bases and 11 bases, with 23 bases remaining between them. The CDR3 has 17 residues. The germline V gene has CDR1 MNHEY and CDR2 SMNVEV (reference sequence). Written as DNA, the CDR3 is TGTGCCAGCAGTTTATCGCGCCCCGGACAGTTTGGCCAAGTTCAGTACTTC. Its protein is CASSLSRPGQFGQVQYF.

The J gene is TRBJ2-1, the V gene TRBV5-1, with D possibly being TRBD2 (6 bases). The CDR3 is 18 residues long. V lost 1 base to trimming and J lost 8 bases, with 25 bases between them. Germline V CDR1 and CDR2: SGHRS, YFSETQ. CDR3 region: CASSLFRGDFAGWHEQFF. In nucleotides, the CDR3 is TGCGCCAGCAGCTTGTTTCGCGGCGACTTTGCGGGATGGCATGAGCAGTTCTTC.

The chain uses TRBV5-6 and TRBJ2-1; D gene unclear. V lost 1 base and J lost 5, with 16 bases in between. The CDR3 is 16 residues long. The V gene's germline CDR1 is SGHDT and CDR2 YYEEEE. This CDR3 is CASSLNRQLSHNEQFF. The CDR3 region has the DNA TGTGCCAGCAGCTTGAATCGACAATTGTCGCACAATGAGCAGTTCTTC.